This T cell receptor (beta chain) originates from a study of T cell clonality in common variable immunodeficiency. Study-level results: Reportedly, TCR beta sequences from common variable immunodeficiency showed fewer deletions and N-nucleotide insertions.

Points on this clone: Its antigen remains unidentified. The read comes to an end 3 residues before the CDR3 does, leaving the germline J gene to fill in the end.

Sequenced by immunoSEQ multiplex PCR; TCRdb stores in-frame clones only, minus some. The table records about 25,000 clones without singletons, the ten largest covering approximately 3.8%. The CDR3 is 15 amino acids. Germline V lookup: CDR1 SGHTA, CDR2 FQGNSA. Unmatched junction bases numbered 8, after V lost 5 bases and J lost 5 bases. The chain carries TRBV7-2 and TRBJ2-7; 11 bases map to TRBD2. The sequenced sample was peripheral blood mononuclear cells. This clonotype was obtained from a human donor with common variable immunodeficiency. The CDR3 loop is CASSRIAGGVNEQYF. The sequenced CDR3 bases are TGTGCCAGCAGCCGGATAGCGGGAGGGGTAAACGAG.